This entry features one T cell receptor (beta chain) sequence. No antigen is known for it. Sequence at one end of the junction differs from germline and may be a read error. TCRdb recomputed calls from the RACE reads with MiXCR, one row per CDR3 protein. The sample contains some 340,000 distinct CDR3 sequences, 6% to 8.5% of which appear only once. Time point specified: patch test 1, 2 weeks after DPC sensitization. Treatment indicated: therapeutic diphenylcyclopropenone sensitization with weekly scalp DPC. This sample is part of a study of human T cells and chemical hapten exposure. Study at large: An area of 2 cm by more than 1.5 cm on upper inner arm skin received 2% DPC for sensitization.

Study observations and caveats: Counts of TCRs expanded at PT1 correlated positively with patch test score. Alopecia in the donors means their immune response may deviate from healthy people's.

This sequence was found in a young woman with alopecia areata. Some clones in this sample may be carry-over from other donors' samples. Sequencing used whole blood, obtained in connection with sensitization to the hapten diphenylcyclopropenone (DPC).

The chain's CDR3 is CASSLSLADSQYF. CDR3 nucleotides: TGTGCCAGCAGTTTAAGTCTAGCAGATTCGCAGTATTTT. This chain links TRBV12-3 or TRBV12-4 with TRBJ2-3, with D possibly TRBD2 on 5 matching bases. This CDR3 comprises 13 residues.